The 30 T cell receptor beta chains given below trace back to one sample, sequenced in a study of blood T cell repertoires in COVID-19. Generated by immunoSEQ multiplex PCR, the TCRdb table keeps only in-frame clones and is missing some. The repertoire holds roughly 300,000 clones, with roughly 86% as singletons. Sequences were obtained from peripheral blood. The receptors were sampled from a young man with active or convalescent COVID-19.

The J gene is TRBJ1-1, the V gene TRBV10-3; TRBD1 aligns across 7 bases. The germline V gene encodes CDR1 ENHRY and CDR2 SYGVKD. V was clipped by 7 bases and J by 3 bases; unmatched bases: 5. The CDR3 length is 13 residues. This CDR3 reads CAITRDSYTEAFF. The DNA of the CDR3 is TGTGCCATCACTCGGGACAGCTACACTGAAGCTTTCTTT.

This rearrangement joins TRBV4-1 to TRBJ2-7, with a tentative D call TRBD1 (6 bases). The V and J ends lost 0 bases and 3 bases respectively, with 12 bases between them. Germline V CDR1 and CDR2: MGHRA, YSYEKL. There are 15 residues in the CDR3. CDR3 protein: CASSQDAGTSYEQYF. The CDR3 nucleotides are TGCGCCAGCAGCCAAGATGCTGGGACAAGCTACGAGCAGTACTTC.

The rearrangement joins TRBV19 to TRBJ1-1; no clear D. Between the trimmed V and J ends, which lost 9 bases and 6 bases, there was a span of 17 bases. Per the germline V gene, CDR1 is LNHDA and CDR2 is SQIVND (reference sequence). This CDR3 is 13 amino acids long. The CDR3 nucleotides read TGTGCCAGCCGGGGAAGGGAAGGCTCTGAAGCTTTCTTT. Its translation: CASRGREGSEAFF.

As regards this clone: At the DNA level, this CDR3 is encoded by other sequences in the same sample as well. The chain links TRBV6-4 to TRBJ2-3; TRBD2 aligns across 14 bases. CDR3 length equals 16 residues. Germline assignment: CDR1 MRHNA and CDR2 SNTAGT. V lost 3 bases and J lost 6; bases outside the gene matches: 5. The CDR3 coding sequence is TGTGCCAGCAGTGAGGGACTAGCGGGGGCAGGGGATACGCAGTATTTT. This codes for CASSEGLAGAGDTQYF.

The chain carries TRBV7-6 and TRBJ1-1, with no clear D. Between the trimmed V and J ends, which lost 3 bases and 8 bases, there was a span of 4 bases. CDR1 is SGHVS, CDR2 FNYEAQ, per germline. The CDR3 spans 10 residues. The CDR3 protein is CASSFSEAFF. DNA of the CDR3: TGTGCCAGCAGCTTTTCGGAAGCTTTCTTT.

The chain has TRBV29-1 and TRBJ2-1, with 12 bases lining up with TRBD2. This CDR3 comprises 14 residues. The germline V gene encodes CDR1 SQVTM and CDR2 ANQGSEA. Trimming cost V 4 bases and J 4 bases; bases outside gene matches: 2. The CDR3 DNA follows: TGCAGCGTTGTCGGGACTAGCGGGTACAATGAGCAGTTCTTC. Amino acid sequence: CSVVGTSGYNEQFF.

The rearrangement uses TRBV6-2 or TRBV6-3 and TRBJ2-2; possible D gene TRBD1, 5 bases. The V gene's germline CDR1 is MNHEY and CDR2 SVGEGT. The germline V and J ends were trimmed by 6 bases and 4 bases, with 12 bases remaining between them. This CDR3 contains 14 residues. In DNA form, the CDR3 reads TGTGCCAGCAGCGCAGGGAAACGCACCGGGGAGCTGTTTTTT. Translating it yields CASSAGKRTGELFF.

The chain combines TRBV6-1 with TRBJ1-2; TRBD1 matches 8 bases. The germline V gene encodes CDR1 MNHNS and CDR2 SASEGT. Trimming at V came to 1 base and at J to 8 bases, leaving 3 bases not matched to a gene. The CDR3 runs 13 residues. The CDR3 nucleotides are TGTGCCAGCAGTGAAGGGACAGGGTGGGGCTACACCTTC. It translates to CASSEGTGWGYTF.

The V call is TRBV6-4, the J call TRBJ1-5, with unresolved D. This CDR3 is built from 14 residues. Trimming shortened V by 6 bases and J by 0 bases, and 9 bases separated the two germline ends. Germline V lookup: CDR1 MRHNA, CDR2 SNTAGT. CDR3 loop: CASRGAYSNQPQHF. CDR3 DNA: TGTGCCAGCAGGGGCGCCTATAGCAATCAGCCCCAGCATTTT.

V is TRBV19 and J is TRBJ2-1, with 8 bases fitting TRBD1. J was trimmed by 6 bases and V by 11 bases; bases with no gene match: 9. The CDR3 runs to 13 residues. CDR1 is LNHDA and CDR2 is SQIVND in the germline V gene (reference sequence). The CDR3 bases are TGTGCCTCCGGACAGGGATGGGGCAATGAGCAGTTCTTC. Residues: CASGQGWGNEQFF. Together with reference TRBV19 and TRBJ2-1, the CDR3 gives the full variable domain: DGGITQSPKYLFRKEGQNVTLSCEQNLNHDAMYWYRQDPGQGLRLIYYSQIVNDFQKGDIAEGYSVSREKKESFPLTVTSAQKNPTAFYLCASGQGWGNEQFFGPGTRLTVL.

Written as DNA, the CDR3 is TGTGCCAGCAGTTATTCCTCGGAGGGGAGTCAGCCCCAGCATTTT. Translated: CASSYSSEGSQPQHF. This chain connects TRBV6-5 to TRBJ1-5; TRBD1 might be the D (5 bases). There are 15 residues in the CDR3. The germline gives CDR1 MNHEY, CDR2 SVGAGI. Trimming took 3 bases from V and 6 from J, leaving 15 bases between them.

The chain has TRBV19 and TRBJ2-7, with TRBD1 identical over 10 bases. V was clipped by 6 bases and J by 5 bases; unmatched bases: 7. CDR3 size: 14 residues. CDR1 and CDR2 from the germline V gene are LNHDA and SQIVND (reference sequence). This chain's CDR3 is CASSPGTGVNEQYF. In DNA, the CDR3 is TGTGCCAGTAGCCCCGGGACAGGGGTCAACGAGCAGTACTTC. The full variable domain, in which reference TRBV19 and TRBJ2-7 provide the parts outside the CDR3, is DGGITQSPKYLFRKEGQNVTLSCEQNLNHDAMYWYRQDPGQGLRLIYYSQIVNDFQKGDIAEGYSVSREKKESFPLTVTSAQKNPTAFYLCASSPGTGVNEQYFGPGTRLTVT.

The chain links TRBV7-8 to TRBJ2-1; 7 positions agree with TRBD1. CDR3 length equals 14 residues. CDR1 is SGHVS, CDR2 FQNEAQ, per germline. Losses at the gene ends were 8 bases for V and 2 bases for J; bases not matched to a gene: 6. This CDR3 is CASRPRGTYNEQFF. The CDR3 coding sequence is TGTGCCAGCCGACCCAGGGGGACCTACAATGAGCAGTTCTTC. Complete variable domain (other parts from reference TRBV7-8 and TRBJ2-1): GAGVSQSPRYKVAKRGQDVALRCDPISGHVSLFWYQQALGQGPEFLTYFQNEAQLDKSGLPSDRFFAERPEGSVSTLKIQRTQQEDSAVYLCASRPRGTYNEQFFGPGTRLTVL.

CDR3 sequence reads: CASSDRQGSRQETQYF. For the CDR3, the DNA is TGCGCCAGCAGCGACAGACAGGGTTCGCGACAAGAGACCCAGTACTTC. V and J are TRBV5-1 and TRBJ2-5, with 7 nucleotides matching TRBD1. CDR1 SGHRS and CDR2 YFSETQ come from the germline V gene. The CDR3 covers 16 residues. The trim removed 4 bases at V and 2 bases at J, leaving 11 bases unmatched. Supplemented by reference TRBV5-1 and TRBJ2-5, the full variable domain reads KAGVTQTPRYLIKTRGQQVTLSCSPISGHRSVSWYQQTPGQGLQFLFEYFSETQRNKGNFPGRFSGRQFSNSRSEMNVSTLELGDSALYLCASSDRQGSRQETQYFGPGTRLLVL.

This clone was observed a handful of times. V gene TRBV18 combines with J gene TRBJ1-6; D is perhaps TRBD1 (5 bases). V was trimmed by 4 bases and J by 10 bases, leaving 20 bases between them. CDR1 and CDR2 from the germline V gene are KGHSH and LQKENI. CDR3 length: 16 amino acids. The CDR3 bases are TGTGCCAGCTCACTTACCACGAGCAGGGTACAGTCACCCCTCCACTTT. It translates to CASSLTTSRVQSPLHF.

J is TRBJ2-5 and V is TRBV16; 8 nucleotides match TRBD1. The CDR3 length is 15 residues. Trimming cost V 4 bases and J 2 bases; bases outside gene matches: 6. CDR1 is KGHSY, CDR2 FQNENV, per germline. The CDR3 sequence: CASSLGQGPQETQYF. The CDR3 DNA reads as TGTGCCAGCAGCCTAGGACAGGGCCCGCAAGAGACCCAGTACTTC.

This rearrangement joins TRBV29-1 to TRBJ2-7; TRBD1 agrees at 8 bases. The V segment lost 7 bases and the J segment 2 bases; nucleotides outside the gene matches: 7. Germline V gives CDR1 SQVTM, CDR2 ANQGSEA. The CDR3 loop spans 13 amino acids. The CDR3 DNA reads TGCAGCGCGAAGACAGGGGTCACCTACGAGCAGTACTTC. Translation: CSAKTGVTYEQYF.

The J gene is TRBJ1-1, the V gene TRBV6-6, with D possibly being TRBD1 (6 bases). Trimming pared 5 bases from V and 8 bases from J, leaving 12 bases between. Germline V gene sequence: CDR1 MNHNY, CDR2 SVGAGI (reference sequence). This CDR3 region has 12 residues. The CDR3 protein is CASSGTRPEAFF. CDR3 sequence (DNA): TGTGCCAGCAGTGGGACAAGACCGGAAGCTTTCTTT.

This clone turned up a few times. The gene calls are TRBV12-3 or TRBV12-4 and TRBJ1-5, with D possibly being TRBD1 (5 bases). The CDR3 is made up of 12 amino acids. The V end was cut by 7 bases, the J end by 7 bases, with 11 bases between. CDR3 nucleotides: TGTGCCAGCACCTTCGGGGGACAGCCCCAGCATTTT. It encodes CASTFGGQPQHF.

The chain combines TRBV6-2 or TRBV6-3 with TRBJ1-1, with TRBD1 as a possible D gene (5 bases). Germline-derived CDR1 and CDR2 are MNHEY and SVGEGT. Trimming stripped 4 bases from V and 1 base from J, with 13 bases between. The CDR3 contains 15 residues. This CDR3 reads CASSFFQGENTEAFF. The CDR3 DNA reads as TGTGCCAGCAGTTTTTTCCAGGGCGAGAACACTGAAGCTTTCTTT.

This clone was seen once. J is TRBJ2-5 and V is TRBV4-1; D gene uncertain. This CDR3 is 15 amino acids long. Trimming stripped 0 bases from V and 7 bases from J, with 15 bases between. Germline V gene sequence: CDR1 MGHRA, CDR2 YSYEKL. Here the CDR3 DNA reads TGCGCCAGCAGCCAAGATCGATCCCAGCAGGTGACCCAGTACTTC. As protein: CASSQDRSQQVTQYF.

The CDR3 DNA is TGTGCCACCAGCAGCATAGACCGCGGGGGGGACATTCAGTACTTC. Translation: CATSSIDRGGDIQYF. This sequence joins TRBV15 and TRBJ2-4, with 9 positions matching TRBD2. Germline V gives CDR1 LNHNV, CDR2 YYDKDF (reference sequence). Trimming cost V 3 bases and J 8 bases; bases outside gene matches: 8. CDR3 size: 15 residues. Full variable domain (rest looked up from reference TRBV15 and TRBJ2-4): DAMVIQNPRYQVTQFGKPVTLSCSQTLNHNVMYWYQQKSSQAPKLLFHYYDKDFNNEADTPDNFQSRRPNTSFCFLDIRSPGLGDTAMYLCATSSIDRGGDIQYFGAGTRLSVL.

This rearrangement joins TRBV2 to TRBJ2-7, with 12 bases aligning to TRBD2. Per germline, CDR1 SNHLY and CDR2 FYNNEI. The CDR3 is made up of 16 amino acids. The V and J ends lost 3 bases and 3 bases, in that order; junction bases with no gene match: 6. CDR3 in amino acids: CASSEGLAGGSYEQYF. CDR3 in DNA: TGTGCCAGCAGTGAGGGGCTAGCGGGGGGGAGCTACGAGCAGTACTTC.

This clone turned up a few times. The chain recombines TRBV29-1 with TRBJ1-1; D is possibly TRBD1 (5 bases). This CDR3 is built from 11 residues. Between the trimmed V and J ends, which lost 6 bases and 11 bases, there was a span of 16 bases. From germline, CDR1 is SQVTM and CDR2 ANQGSEA. CDR3 coding DNA: TGCAGCGTCGACCCGGGGGATCGGGCTTTCTTT. Protein: CSVDPGDRAFF.

The V gene is TRBV19, the J gene TRBJ1-6, with TRBD1 matching 10 bases. Germline-derived CDR1 and CDR2 are LNHDA and SQIVND (reference sequence). The CDR3 is made up of 14 amino acids. V dropped 5 bases and J dropped 10; count of bases not matched to a gene: 5. This chain's CDR3 is CASSWTGGPSPLHF. The DNA of the CDR3 is TGTGCCAGTAGTTGGACAGGGGGACCCTCACCCCTCCACTTT.

This chain connects TRBV15 to TRBJ2-7, with D perhaps TRBD1 (6 bases). Germline V gene data show CDR1 as LNHNV and CDR2 as YYDKDF (reference sequence). The CDR3 covers 14 residues. The V gene lost 3 bases and the J gene lost 5 bases, with 14 bases spanning the gap. The CDR3 reads CATSSPGQGNEQYF. DNA of the CDR3: TGTGCCACCAGCAGCCCGGGACAAGGAAACGAGCAGTACTTC.

The chain employs TRBV5-6 and TRBJ1-3, with D perhaps TRBD1 (6 bases). This CDR3 has 16 residues. The ends were cut back, 0 bases at V and 3 bases at J, with 13 bases in the middle. In germline, CDR1 is SGHDT, CDR2 YYEEEE. The DNA for the CDR3 is TGTGCCAGCAGCTTGGGGCCGGGACAACTTGGAAACACCATATATTTT. Amino acid sequence: CASSLGPGQLGNTIYF.

The chain recombines TRBV3-1 (or the pseudogene TRBV3-2) with TRBJ2-1, with 9 bases matching TRBD1. This CDR3 is built from 16 residues. Germline CDR1 reads LGHDT; CDR2 reads YNNKEL (reference sequence). V shed 1 base, J shed 6 bases, and the junction held 7 bases outside the gene matches. The CDR3 loop reads CASSQGWGTGSNEQFF. In DNA, the CDR3 is TGTGCCAGCAGCCAAGGATGGGGGACAGGGAGCAATGAGCAGTTCTTC.

The gene calls are TRBV3-1 (or the pseudogene TRBV3-2) and TRBJ2-7, with 8 bases that match TRBD1. The CDR3 contains 13 residues. The ends lost 3 bases at V and 6 bases at J; junction bases unmatched: 4. Germline CDR1 is LGHDT and CDR2 is YNNKEL (reference sequence). The CDR3 sequence: CASSHSGGGEQYF. DNA for the CDR3: TGTGCCAGCAGCCATTCAGGGGGCGGCGAGCAGTACTTC.

The chain uses TRBV19 and TRBJ2-7; unclear D gene. This CDR3 has 15 amino acids. Germline V gene data show CDR1 as LNHDA and CDR2 as SQIVND (reference sequence). Trimming took 3 bases from V and 3 from J, leaving 15 bases between them. The CDR3 coding sequence is TGTGCCAGTAGTATGAACAGTCACCCCCTCTACGAGCAGTACTTC. Protein: CASSMNSHPLYEQYF.